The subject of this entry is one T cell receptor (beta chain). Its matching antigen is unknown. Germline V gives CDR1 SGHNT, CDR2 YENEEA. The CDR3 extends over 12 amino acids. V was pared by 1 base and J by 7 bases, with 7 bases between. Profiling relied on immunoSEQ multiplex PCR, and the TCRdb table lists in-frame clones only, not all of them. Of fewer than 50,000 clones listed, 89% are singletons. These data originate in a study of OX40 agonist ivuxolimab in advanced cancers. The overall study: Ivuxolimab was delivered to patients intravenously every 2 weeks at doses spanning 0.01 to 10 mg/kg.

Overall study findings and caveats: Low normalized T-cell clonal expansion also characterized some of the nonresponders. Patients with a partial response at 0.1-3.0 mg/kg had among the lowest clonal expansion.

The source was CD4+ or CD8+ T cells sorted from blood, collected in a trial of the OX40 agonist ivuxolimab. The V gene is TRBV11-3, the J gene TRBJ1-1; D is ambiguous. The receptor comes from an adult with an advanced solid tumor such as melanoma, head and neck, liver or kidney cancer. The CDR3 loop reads CASSLGEGEAFF. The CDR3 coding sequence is TGTGCCAGCAGCTTAGGAGAGGGTGAAGCTTTCTTT.